These 11 T cell receptor beta chains came from one sample sequenced in a study of T cells in tuberculosis. The repertoire was sequenced with immunoSEQ multiplex PCR; TCRdb's copy has only in-frame clones and lacks some. This sample carries roughly 29,000 clones, approximately 95% of them seen once, and the ten largest clones take over 4.5%. The specimen sequenced was PBMCs. These receptors were taken from a donor aged 5-35 years with latent tuberculosis or without tuberculosis infection.

For this clone: A junction boundary mismatches the germline segment, possibly from a read error. The chain joins TRBV7-7 to TRBJ2-3, with TRBD2 as a possible D gene (5 bases). The length of the CDR3 is 14 residues. The germline V gene has CDR1 SSHAT and CDR2 FNYEAQ (reference sequence). The CDR3, as DNA: TGTGCTAGCAGCTTAGACTACAACACAGATACGCAGTATTTT. Translating it yields CASSLDYNTDTQYF.

The CDR3 loop reads CASSRSRVYEQYF. The CDR3 DNA reads as TGTGCCAGCAGCCGAAGTAGAGTCTACGAGCAGTACTTC. The chain combines TRBV14 with TRBJ2-7; D call uncertain. The CDR3 length is 13 residues. The ends were cut back, 4 bases at V and 3 bases at J, with 10 bases in the middle. The V gene's germline CDR1 is SGHDN and CDR2 FVKESK.

As DNA, the CDR3 is TGTGCCAGCAGCTTAACCCCGGACTATACTCCTAGCACAGATACGCAGTATTTT. Amino acids: CASSLTPDYTPSTDTQYF. This chain uses TRBV7-6 with TRBJ2-3, with D tentatively TRBD2 (6 bases). CDR3 length equals 18 residues. Germline assignment: CDR1 SGHVS and CDR2 FNYEAQ. Trimming removed 2 bases at V and 0 bases at J, with 18 bases between.

The rearrangement joins TRBV28 to TRBJ2-3; D possibly corresponds to TRBD1 (5 bases). The CDR3 runs to 13 residues. Germline V CDR1 and CDR2: MDHEN, SYDVKM. The germline V and J ends were trimmed by 8 bases and 0 bases, with 9 bases remaining between them. The CDR3 DNA reads as TGTGCCAGCGGGGCACCTAGCACAGATACGCAGTATTTT. Protein: CASGAPSTDTQYF.

The table lists this clone with a count of one. The chain is built from TRBV4-2 and TRBJ2-1; D call uncertain. The V end lost 5 bases, the J end lost 8 bases, and 19 bases lay between the germline ends. Germline V lookup: CDR1 LGHNA, CDR2 YNFKEQ. The CDR3 totals 15 residues. DNA for the CDR3: TGTGCCAGCAGCTCCACACCTAATCAGGTCTATGAGCAGTTCTTC. Its protein is CASSSTPNQVYEQFF.

The chain joins TRBV7-9 to TRBJ2-1, with TRBD2 matching over 8 bases. Losses at the gene ends were 8 bases for V and 2 bases for J; bases not matched to a gene: 11. CDR1 is SEHNR, CDR2 FQNEAQ, per germline (reference sequence). The CDR3 is 16 residues long. In DNA form, the CDR3 reads TGTGCCAGCCTGAATGGACGGGAGGGCCCCTACAATGAGCAGTTCTTC. Translation gives CASLNGREGPYNEQFF.

The J gene is TRBJ2-7, the V gene TRBV18; 7 nucleotides align to TRBD2. This CDR3 is built from 15 residues. After removal of 3 bases from V and 3 bases from J, the junction contained 8 bases not matched to a gene. Germline lookup yields CDR1 KGHSH and CDR2 LQKENI. CDR3 in DNA: TGTGCCAGCTCACCCCCCTCGGGGGGTAACTACGAGCAGTACTTC. The encoded protein is CASSPPSGGNYEQYF.

This chain joins TRBV7-3 and TRBJ2-3; 8 bases are a match to TRBD1. Per the germline V gene, CDR1 is SGHTA and CDR2 is FQGTGA. The V and J ends lost 6 bases and 2 bases, in that order; junction bases with no gene match: 4. There are 14 residues in the CDR3. CDR3 protein: CASSRQGITDTQYF. For the CDR3, the DNA is TGTGCCAGCAGTCGACAGGGGATCACAGATACGCAGTATTTT.

The rearrangement joins TRBV2 to TRBJ2-1, with 15 bases that match TRBD2. The germline CDR1 and CDR2 sequences are SNHLY and FYNNEI. The CDR3 is made up of 14 amino acids. V lost 6 bases to trimming and J lost 14 bases; unmatched junction nucleotides: 8. The CDR3 loop is CASRAGTSGRSKFF. In nucleotides, the CDR3 is TGTGCCAGCAGGGCCGGGACTAGCGGGAGGTCGAAGTTCTTC.

This rearrangement joins TRBV15 to TRBJ1-2; maybe TRBD1 (6 bases). CDR1 and CDR2 from the germline V gene are LNHNV and YYDKDF (reference sequence). The CDR3 runs 14 residues. V was cut by 1 base and J by 4 bases, with 10 bases left in between. CDR3 loop: CATSRGGGPYGYTF. The CDR3 nucleotides are TGTGCCACCAGCAGAGGGGGGGGGCCCTATGGCTACACCTTC.

This chain joins TRBV2 and TRBJ2-6, with 11 bases lining up with TRBD1. The V gene end was trimmed by 8 bases and the J gene end by 0 bases; junction bases not matched to a gene: 6. The CDR3 spans 17 residues. Germline CDR1 and CDR2: SNHLY and FYNNEI. In DNA form, the CDR3 reads TGTGCCAGCGAGGGGACAGGGGGACACTCTGGGGCCAACGTCCTGACTTTC. As protein: CASEGTGGHSGANVLTF.